Below, 16 T cell receptor beta chains from the same sample are listed, as sequenced in a study of blood T cell repertoires in COVID-19. TCRdb's copy holds only in-frame clones and misses some; the assay was immunoSEQ multiplex PCR. The data show about 340,000 clones, with around 88% seen just once and around 3% held by the top ten. The sequenced sample consisted of peripheral blood. The source of these receptors is a young man with active or convalescent COVID-19.

This chain joins TRBV6-6 and TRBJ1-5; 7 bases agree with TRBD1. Per germline, CDR1 MNHNY and CDR2 SVGAGI (reference sequence). The CDR3 has 16 amino acids. Germline trimming cut 6 bases from V and 2 bases from J; bases unmatched to any gene: 10. CDR3 in amino acids: CASSSNRGDRNQPQHF. The CDR3 DNA sequence: TGTGCCAGCAGCTCCAACAGGGGTGATCGCAATCAGCCCCAGCATTTT.

The chain couples TRBV11-2 to TRBJ1-5; D is perhaps TRBD1 (5 bases). This CDR3 has 14 residues. Trimming removed 5 bases at V and 4 bases at J, with 12 bases between. Germline V gives CDR1 SGHAT, CDR2 FQNNGV. CDR3 sequence (DNA): TGTGCCAGCAGCGAAGGGACTTCAAATCAGCCCCAGCATTTT. It encodes CASSEGTSNQPQHF.

The V call is TRBV7-9, the J call TRBJ1-5; D ambiguous. This CDR3 has 12 amino acids. Germline CDR1 SEHNR, CDR2 FQNEAQ (reference sequence). The CDR3 bases are TGTGCAGTCGGAGGAAAAATGGAGCCCCAGCATTTT. This codes for CAVGGKMEPQHF.

This chain joins TRBV4-1 and TRBJ2-5; D call uncertain. Germline V gene lookup returns CDR1 MGHRA and CDR2 YSYEKL. CDR3 length: 15 residues. Trimming took 1 base from V and 1 from J, leaving 10 bases between them. The CDR3 region has the DNA TGCGCCAGCAGCCAAGTACCCATACTCCAAGAGACCCAGTACTTC. Translating it yields CASSQVPILQETQYF.

V is TRBV4-2 and J is TRBJ2-3; TRBD1 matches at 9 bases. CDR1 is LGHNA and CDR2 is YNFKEQ in the germline V gene. Trimming took 6 bases from V and 6 from J; bases not matched to a gene: 10. The length of the CDR3 is 15 residues. CDR3 sequence (DNA): TGTGCCAGCAGACACCGGGACAGGGTGTTCGATACGCAGTATTTT. Amino acid sequence: CASRHRDRVFDTQYF.

Points on this clone: Other DNA sequences within the sample encode an identical CDR3. The gene calls are TRBV9 and TRBJ1-5; the match to TRBD1 covers 7 bases. CDR1 SGDLS and CDR2 YYNGEE come from the germline V gene. The V segment lost 4 bases and the J segment 3 bases; nucleotides outside the gene matches: 4. CDR3 size: 14 residues. CDR3 DNA: TGTGCCAGCAGCCCTGGGACAGACAATCAGCCCCAGCATTTT. It is translated as CASSPGTDNQPQHF.

This clone was recorded only once. This sequence joins TRBV7-8 and TRBJ2-7, with 9 positions matching TRBD1. With 5 bases clipped from V and 10 bases from J, the junction kept 6 bases outside the gene matches. The CDR3 spans 12 residues. Germline CDR1 reads SGHVS; CDR2 reads FQNEAQ. CDR3 region: CASSGGQGYQYF. In nucleotides, the CDR3 is TGTGCCAGCAGCGGGGGACAGGGATATCAGTACTTC.

Here the CDR3 DNA reads TGTGCCACCAGCTCGCCACTAGCGGGAGTTGGAGGAGCCGGGGAGCTGTTTTTT. It specifies CATSSPLAGVGGAGELFF. V usage is TRBV24-1 and J usage is TRBJ2-2; TRBD2 matches at 11 bases. V lost 7 bases and J lost 6; bases outside the gene matches: 15. The CDR3 sequence is 18 residues long. Germline V CDR1 and CDR2: KGHDR, SFDVKD.

The gene calls are TRBV28 and TRBJ2-1, with 9 bases aligning to TRBD1. The germline V gene encodes CDR1 MDHEN and CDR2 SYDVKM. With 5 bases clipped from V and 3 bases from J, the junction kept 5 bases outside the gene matches. The CDR3 has 15 residues. CDR3 in amino acids: CASSVKGQGYNEQFF. The DNA for the CDR3 is TGTGCCAGCAGTGTAAAGGGACAGGGCTACAATGAGCAGTTCTTC.

The gene calls are TRBV19 and TRBJ2-1; 8 positions match TRBD2. In germline, CDR1 is LNHDA, CDR2 SQIVND (reference sequence). Trimming removed 8 bases from V and 7 bases from J; junction bases left unmatched: 13. The CDR3 length is 15 residues. This chain's CDR3 is CASRTSPGLENEQFF. As DNA, the CDR3 is TGTGCCAGTCGAACTTCTCCGGGACTAGAAAATGAGCAGTTCTTC.

This chain connects TRBV6-5 to TRBJ2-7, with D possibly matching TRBD2 (6 bases). V dropped 8 bases and J dropped 3 bases, with 11 bases sitting between them. Germline-derived CDR1 and CDR2 are MNHEY and SVGAGI. The CDR3 is 12 residues long. CDR3 sequence reads: CASSDYNYEQYF. CDR3 coding DNA: TGTGCCAGCTCGGACTACAACTACGAGCAGTACTTC.

CDR3 DNA sequence: TGCGCCAGCAGTAAAGTTGGGGAGGGAGGAGAGACCCAGTACTTC. It codes for CASSKVGEGGETQYF. The chain recombines TRBV4-3 with TRBJ2-5, with 7 bases aligning to TRBD2. The trim removed 6 bases at V and 4 bases at J, leaving 11 bases unmatched. Germline CDR1 is LGHNA and CDR2 is YSLEER. The CDR3 totals 15 residues.

The chain links TRBV9 to TRBJ2-3; 12 positions match TRBD2. V shed 3 bases, J shed 5 bases, and the junction held 13 bases outside the gene matches. The CDR3 runs 18 residues. Germline assignment: CDR1 SGDLS and CDR2 YYNGEE. CDR3 residues: CASSGGTSGRPLLDTQYF. CDR3 nucleotides: TGTGCCAGCAGCGGCGGGACTAGCGGGCGACCCCTCCTAGATACGCAGTATTTT.

The chain combines TRBV5-1 with TRBJ2-2, with 9 bases identical to TRBD1. V was clipped by 1 base and J by 6 bases; unmatched bases: 10. Germline V gene data show CDR1 as SGHRS and CDR2 as YFSETQ. CDR3 length: 17 residues. CDR3 DNA sequence: TGCGCCAGCAGCTTGAGGGAAGGGACAGGGAAGGCCGGGGAGCTGTTTTTT. Its translation: CASSLREGTGKAGELFF.

This chain links TRBV7-2 with TRBJ2-1, with 9 nucleotides matching TRBD2. The J segment lost 6 bases and the V segment lost 3 bases, leaving 9 bases of the junction unmatched. The length of the CDR3 is 16 residues. Germline values: CDR1 SGHTA, CDR2 FQGNSA. The CDR3 is CASSFAFSGRANEQFF. The CDR3 nucleotides are TGTGCCAGCAGCTTCGCCTTTAGCGGGAGAGCCAATGAGCAGTTCTTC.

The chain recombines TRBV5-1 with TRBJ2-4; 7 bases agree with TRBD2. Per germline, CDR1 SGHRS and CDR2 YFSETQ. There are 13 residues in the CDR3. After removal of 2 bases from V and 11 bases from J, the junction contained 7 bases not matched to a gene. The CDR3 sequence: CASSFEGGTFQYF. CDR3 nucleotide sequence: TGCGCCAGCAGCTTCGAGGGAGGGACTTTTCAGTACTTC.